Presented here are 12 T cell receptor beta chains from one specimen sequenced in a study of blood T cell repertoires in COVID-19. Profiling relied on immunoSEQ multiplex PCR, and the TCRdb table lists in-frame clones only, not all of them. The sample yields some 170,000 clones, roughly 87% seen once. Sequencing input: peripheral blood. These receptors originate from a woman aged 45-65 years with acute or convalescent COVID-19.

The genes are TRBV5-1 and TRBJ2-7; maybe TRBD1 (5 bases). Germline V gives CDR1 SGHRS, CDR2 YFSETQ. The CDR3 is 15 amino acids. The V and J ends lost 4 bases and 2 bases respectively, with 16 bases between them. CDR3: CASSLETRDTYEQYF. CDR3 nucleotide sequence: TGCGCCAGCAGCCTAGAGACCAGGGATACCTACGAGCAGTACTTC.

As to this clone: Distinct nucleotide sequences in the sample also encode this CDR3. For the CDR3, the DNA is TGTGCCAGCAGCTCGACAGGTCTGAACACTGAAGCTTTCTTT. Translating gives CASSSTGLNTEAFF. The chain links TRBV7-9 to TRBJ1-1; possible D gene TRBD1, 6 bases. V dropped 4 bases and J dropped 0 bases, with 9 bases sitting between them. CDR1 and CDR2 from the germline V gene are SEHNR and FQNEAQ (reference sequence). The CDR3 has 14 residues.

This chain connects TRBV28 to TRBJ1-2; 8 bases are shared with TRBD1. Germline V gene data show CDR1 as MDHEN and CDR2 as SYDVKM. V shed 5 bases, J shed 6 bases, and the junction held 5 bases outside the gene matches. This CDR3 is 13 amino acids long. The CDR3 reads CASSPGGFDGYTF. CDR3 DNA: TGTGCCAGCAGTCCAGGGGGCTTCGATGGCTACACCTTC.

The genes are TRBV5-6 and TRBJ1-3; TRBD1 aligns across 10 bases. The CDR3 length is 15 residues. Germline values: CDR1 SGHDT, CDR2 YYEEEE. Trimming at V came to 5 bases and at J to 3 bases, leaving 5 bases not matched to a gene. The CDR3 bases are TGTGCCAGCAGGGGGGACAGGGGATATGGAAACACCATATATTTT. Translating it yields CASRGDRGYGNTIYF.

The gene calls are TRBV10-3 and TRBJ2-1; 8 bases fit TRBD2. Unmatched junction bases numbered 4, after V lost 10 bases and J lost 2 bases. The CDR3 spans 13 residues. Germline V gene sequence: CDR1 ENHRY, CDR2 SYGVKD. CDR3 protein: CATLAEPYNEQFF. CDR3 sequence (DNA): TGTGCCACACTAGCGGAACCCTACAATGAGCAGTTCTTC.

The chain employs TRBV7-3 and TRBJ2-5; tentative D call: TRBD2 (7 bases). This CDR3 is 15 amino acids long. Germline V gene sequence: CDR1 SGHTA, CDR2 FQGTGA. Between the trimmed V and J ends, which lost 4 bases and 2 bases, there was a span of 14 bases. This chain's CDR3 is CASSSKGGQQETQYF. For the CDR3, the DNA is TGTGCCAGCAGCTCCAAGGGGGGGCAACAAGAGACCCAGTACTTC.

The J gene is TRBJ1-1, the V gene TRBV2; possible D gene TRBD1, 6 bases. The length of the CDR3 is 13 residues. The V end was cut by 10 bases, the J end by 5 bases, with 17 bases between. Germline V lookup: CDR1 SNHLY, CDR2 FYNNEI. The CDR3 bases are TGTGCCAATGGTGGGGGGGCGCGTACTGAAGCTTTCTTT. This encodes CANGGGARTEAFF.

This rearrangement joins TRBV18 to TRBJ2-3; tentatively, D is TRBD1 (6 bases). Trimming took 1 base from V and 10 from J, leaving 24 bases between them. The germline CDR1 and CDR2 sequences are KGHSH and LQKENI. The CDR3 contains 17 residues. This chain's CDR3 is CASSPRIGWRTDNAQYF. The CDR3 nucleotides read TGTGCCAGCTCACCACGAATCGGGTGGAGGACAGACAATGCGCAGTATTTT.

This clone was recorded once. The rearrangement joins TRBV18 to TRBJ2-3; 7 nucleotides align to TRBD1. The germline V gene encodes CDR1 KGHSH and CDR2 LQKENI. CDR3 size: 16 residues. Germline trimming cut 3 bases from V and 1 base from J; bases unmatched to any gene: 7. The CDR3 bases are TGTGCCAGCTCACCGACCCGGACAGGAGGCACAGATACGCAGTATTTT. Its translation: CASSPTRTGGTDTQYF.

V gene TRBV5-6 combines with J gene TRBJ2-7, with 9 bases fitting TRBD1. The CDR3 spans 14 residues. V shed 1 base and J 4 bases; nucleotides not matched to a gene: 3. CDR1 is SGHDT and CDR2 is YYEEEE in the germline V gene. The CDR3 bases are TGTGCCAGCAGCTTGCCGGACAGGGGTTACGAGCAGTACTTC. It specifies CASSLPDRGYEQYF. The full variable domain, with the rest looked up from reference TRBV5-6 and TRBJ2-7, is DAGVTQSPTHLIKTRGQQVTLRCSPKSGHDTVSWYQQALGQGPQFIFQYYEEEERQRGNFPDRFSGHQFPNYSSELNVNALLLGDSALYLCASSLPDRGYEQYFGPGTRLTVT.

The V call is TRBV5-6, the J call TRBJ1-6; a possible D gene is TRBD1 (5 bases). In germline, CDR1 is SGHDT, CDR2 YYEEEE. The V and J ends lost 1 base and 5 bases respectively, with 16 bases between them. This CDR3 is 17 amino acids long. CDR3 coding DNA: TGTGCCAGCAGCTTGACCCCGGGACTGCTACATAATTCACCCCTCCACTTT. Its translation: CASSLTPGLLHNSPLHF.

The V gene is TRBV4-3, the J gene TRBJ2-1; 8 bases match TRBD2. Per germline, CDR1 LGHNA and CDR2 YSLEER. There are 18 residues in the CDR3. V lost 1 base, J lost 5 bases, and 13 bases stayed unmatched. The CDR3 loop reads CASSQGWIGAGGHNEQFF. DNA of the CDR3: TGCGCCAGCAGCCAAGGCTGGATCGGGGCGGGAGGACACAATGAGCAGTTCTTC.